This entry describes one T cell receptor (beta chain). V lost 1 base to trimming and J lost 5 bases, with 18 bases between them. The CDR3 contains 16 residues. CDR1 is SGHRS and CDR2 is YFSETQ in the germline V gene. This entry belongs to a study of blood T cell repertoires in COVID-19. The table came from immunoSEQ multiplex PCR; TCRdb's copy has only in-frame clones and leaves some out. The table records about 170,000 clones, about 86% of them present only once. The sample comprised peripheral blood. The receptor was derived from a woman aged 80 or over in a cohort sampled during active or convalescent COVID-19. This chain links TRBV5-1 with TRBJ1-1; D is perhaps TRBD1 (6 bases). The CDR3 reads CASSLNRVEEGTEAFF. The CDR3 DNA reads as TGCGCCAGCAGCTTGAACAGGGTGGAAGAGGGAACTGAAGCTTTCTTT.